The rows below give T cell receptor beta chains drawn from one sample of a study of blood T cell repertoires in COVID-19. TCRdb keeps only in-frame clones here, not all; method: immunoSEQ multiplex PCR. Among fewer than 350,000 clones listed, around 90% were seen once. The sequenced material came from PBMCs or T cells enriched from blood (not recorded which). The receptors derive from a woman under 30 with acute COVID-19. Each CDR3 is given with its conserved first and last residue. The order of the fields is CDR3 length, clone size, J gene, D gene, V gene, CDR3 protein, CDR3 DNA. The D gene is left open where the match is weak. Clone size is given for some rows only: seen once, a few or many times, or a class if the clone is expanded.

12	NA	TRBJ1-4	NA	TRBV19	CASSIDSEKLFF	TGTGCCAGTAGTATTGACAGCGAAAAACTGTTTTTT
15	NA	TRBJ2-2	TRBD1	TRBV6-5	CASSWTGGGAGELFF	TGTGCCAGCAGTTGGACAGGGGGAGGTGCCGGGGAGCTGTTTTTT
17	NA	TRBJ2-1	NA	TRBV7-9	CASSLSGVGGGYNEQFF	TGTGCCAGCAGCTTATCAGGGGTGGGAGGGGGATACAATGAGCAGTTCTTC
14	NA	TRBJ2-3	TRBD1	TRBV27	CASNTGQGTDTQYF	TGTGCCAGCAATACTGGACAGGGAACAGATACGCAGTATTTT
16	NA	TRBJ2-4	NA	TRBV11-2	CASSPRQALAKNIQYF	TGTGCCAGCAGCCCCCGACAGGCTCTAGCCAAAAACATTCAGTACTTC
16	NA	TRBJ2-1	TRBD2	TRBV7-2	CASSLSPGLAGAEQFF	TGTGCCAGCAGCTTGTCCCCGGGACTAGCGGGAGCTGAGCAGTTCTTC
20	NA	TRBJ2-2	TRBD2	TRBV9	CASSPRIGLAGRGWTGELFF	TGTGCCAGCAGCCCCCGAATCGGGCTAGCGGGAAGGGGATGGACCGGGGAGCTGTTTTTT
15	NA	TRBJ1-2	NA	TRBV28	CASSEQGTKGYGYTF	TGTGCCAGCAGTGAACAGGGTACTAAGGGCTATGGCTACACCTTC
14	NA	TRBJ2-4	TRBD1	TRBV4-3	CASSPLGQSNIQYF	TGCGCCAGCAGCCCCCTGGGACAGTCGAACATTCAGTACTTC
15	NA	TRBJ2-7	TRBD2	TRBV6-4	CASSEGSGSFHEQYF	TGTGCCAGCAGTGAAGGTAGCGGGAGCTTCCACGAGCAGTACTTC
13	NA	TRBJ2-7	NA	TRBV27	CASSVTASYEQYF	TGTGCCAGCAGTGTGACAGCCTCCTACGAGCAGTACTTC
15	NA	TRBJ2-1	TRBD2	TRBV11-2	CASSLLAGRLNEQFF	TGTGCCAGCAGCTTACTAGCGGGAAGGCTCAATGAGCAGTTCTTC
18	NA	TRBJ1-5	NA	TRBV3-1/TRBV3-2	CASSQGLGASHSNQPQHF	TGTGCCAGCAGCCAAGGTTTGGGCGCCTCCCATAGCAATCAGCCCCAGCATTTT
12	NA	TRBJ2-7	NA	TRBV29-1	CSVVVFNYEQYF	TGCAGCGTTGTTGTCTTTAACTACGAGCAGTACTTC
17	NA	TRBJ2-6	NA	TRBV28	CASSRQGKLSGANVLTF	TGTGCCAGCAGTCGGCAGGGAAAATTGTCTGGGGCCAACGTCCTGACTTTC
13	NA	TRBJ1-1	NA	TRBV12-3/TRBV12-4	CASSLAPSTEAFF	TGTGCCAGCAGTTTAGCCCCCAGCACTGAAGCTTTCTTT
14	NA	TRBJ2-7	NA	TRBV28	CASRGGGRRYEQYF	TGTGCCAGCAGAGGGGGGGGACGACGGTACGAGCAGTACTTC
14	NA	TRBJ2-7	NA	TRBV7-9	CASSFLSEVYEQYF	TGTGCCAGCAGCTTCCTTAGCGAGGTCTACGAGCAGTACTTC
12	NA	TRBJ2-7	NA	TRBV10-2	CAASIERGEQYF	TGCGCCGCCTCGATAGAGCGCGGCGAGCAGTACTTC
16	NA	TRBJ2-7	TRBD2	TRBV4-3	CASSRTGTSGSYEQYF	TGCGCCAGCAGCCGAACTGGGACTAGCGGATCCTACGAGCAGTACTTC
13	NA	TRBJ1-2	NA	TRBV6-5	CASTETRGYGYTF	TGTGCCAGCACCGAGACCCGGGGGTATGGCTACACCTTC
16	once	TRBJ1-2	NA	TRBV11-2	CASSNRDTSANYGYTF	TGTGCCAGCAGCAACCGGGACACCTCCGCTAACTATGGCTACACCTTC
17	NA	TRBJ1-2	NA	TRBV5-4	CASSQRRGEGADYGYTF	TGTGCCAGCAGCCAGCGCCGTGGGGAAGGGGCTGACTATGGCTACACCTTC